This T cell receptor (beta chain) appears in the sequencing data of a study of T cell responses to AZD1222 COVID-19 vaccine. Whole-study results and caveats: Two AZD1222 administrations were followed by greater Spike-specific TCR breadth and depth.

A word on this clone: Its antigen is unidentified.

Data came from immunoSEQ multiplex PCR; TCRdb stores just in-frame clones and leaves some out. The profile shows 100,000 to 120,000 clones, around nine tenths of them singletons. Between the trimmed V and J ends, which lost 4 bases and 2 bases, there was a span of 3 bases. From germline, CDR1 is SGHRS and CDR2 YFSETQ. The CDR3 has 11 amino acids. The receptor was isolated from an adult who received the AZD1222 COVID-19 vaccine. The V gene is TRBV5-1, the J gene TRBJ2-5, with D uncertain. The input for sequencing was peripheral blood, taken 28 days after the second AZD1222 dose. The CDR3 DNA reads TGCGCCAGCAGCATACAAGAGACCCAGTACTTC. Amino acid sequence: CASSIQETQYF.